These 5 T cell receptor beta chains came from one sample sequenced in a study of T-cell reconstitution after alpha-beta-depleted transplantation in children (dated by TCRdb to about 2016). In light of the paper, this sample's treatment or condition label describes: allogeneic hematopoietic cell transplantation with graft depleted of TCRalphabeta T cells and CD19 B cells. The library was made by PCR. TCRdb records Illumina HiSeq 2500 as the sequencer. TCR libraries were prepared with molecular barcoding, using unique molecular identifiers to normalize TCRbeta repertoire quantification. The public reads were run again by TCRdb, first through fastp at Q25 and then through MiXCR, and only productive beta chains were kept. All rows with the same CDR3 protein become a single entry with the most common DNA and genes. Present in this sample are around 130,000 distinct CDR3 sequences, 9.5% to 10% of which were seen just once. Around 24% of the sample is in the top ten clones.

The sample here was PBMCs, mostly from graft donor cells, taken 180 days after TCRalphabeta/CD19-depleted stem cell transplant. All receptors derive from a girl less than two years old who had a stem cell transplant for combined immunodeficiency, so the T cells may come from the graft donor.

This clonotype was recorded many times. The chain couples TRBV5-1 to TRBJ2-3; D gene ambiguous. This CDR3 is built from 13 residues. V lost 4 bases, J lost 6 bases, and 12 bases lay in between. Germline values: CDR1 SGHRS, CDR2 YFSETQ. Here the CDR3 reads CASSLPPLDTQYF. In DNA, the CDR3 is TGCGCCAGCAGCCTCCCTCCCCTGGATACGCAGTATTTT. The variable domain in full, with the rest retrieved from reference TRBV5-1 and TRBJ2-3, is KAGVTQTPRYLIKTRGQQVTLSCSPISGHRSVSWYQQTPGQGLQFLFEYFSETQRNKGNFPGRFSGRQFSNSRSEMNVSTLELGDSALYLCASSLPPLDTQYFGPGTRLTVL.

This rearrangement joins TRBV11-1 to TRBJ2-7; 10 nucleotides align to TRBD1. Germline assignment: CDR1 SGHAT and CDR2 FQDESV (reference sequence). Trimming cost V 0 bases and J 2 bases; bases outside gene matches: 10. The CDR3 covers 18 residues. The DNA for the CDR3 is TGTGCCAGCAGCTTAGCCCGGGACAGGGGCCCAAAACCCTACGAGCAGTACTTC. Translating gives CASSLARDRGPKPYEQYF.

This clonotype showed up just a few times. V and J are TRBV7-2 and TRBJ2-3; possibly TRBD1 for D (6 bases). Trimming pared 5 bases from V and 5 bases from J, leaving 14 bases between. CDR3 size: 14 residues. CDR1 SGHTA and CDR2 FQGNSA come from the germline V gene. In nucleotides, the CDR3 is TGTGCCAGCAGCCCGTACAGGGATTTAGATACGCAGTATTTT. It encodes CASSPYRDLDTQYF.

V usage is TRBV12-3 or TRBV12-4 and J usage is TRBJ2-6; no definite D call. V was cut by 5 bases and J by 4 bases, with 12 bases left in between. The CDR3 extends over 15 amino acids. The CDR3 region has the DNA TGTGCCAGCAGTCGTTCTGGGCCCGGGGCCAACGTCCTGACTTTC. This gives the protein CASSRSGPGANVLTF.

This clonotype was found many times. The genes are TRBV9 and TRBJ2-3; D remains ambiguous. Germline assignment: CDR1 SGDLS and CDR2 YYNGEE. This CDR3 spans 14 amino acids. Deletions cut 0 bases from V and 6 bases from J, with 11 bases between. CDR3: CASSVGHRADTQYF. The CDR3 bases are TGTGCCAGCAGCGTAGGACACCGGGCGGATACGCAGTATTTT.